One sample yielded the 12 T cell receptor beta chains listed below, sequenced in a study of blood T cells in healthy people across ages. A sample-barcoded 5' primer and a J-beta primer mix were used in a second PCR of roughly 7 to 12 cycles. Via MiXCR, TCRdb re-called the 5' RACE reads, giving one row per CDR3 protein. There are around 1,000,000 distinct CDR3 sequences in the sample; roughly 24% occur only once, and less than 0.75% lies in the top ten. The same data also went into a second study, on T cells of mothers and their children.

Sequenced material: blood. These receptors all stem from a girl aged 2-10 years in good health.

The V and J genes are TRBV27 and TRBJ2-7; D is uncertain. This CDR3 region has 14 residues. Germline CDR1 reads MNHEY; CDR2 reads SMNVEV (reference sequence). Trimming stripped 6 bases from V and 4 bases from J, with 16 bases between. In DNA form, the CDR3 reads TGTGCCAGCAGCGTCACAGTGTATGCTTACGAGCAGTACTTC. Protein sequence: CASSVTVYAYEQYF.

Here the CDR3 reads CASRWGLGRGETQYF. The CDR3 nucleotides read TGTGCCAGCAGATGGGGGTTGGGACGGGGCGAGACCCAGTACTTC. The chain links TRBV7-8 to TRBJ2-5; the D gene could be TRBD1 or TRBD2 (5 bases each). V shed 6 bases and J shed 5 bases, with 19 bases lying between them. Germline V gene sequence: CDR1 SGHVS, CDR2 FQNEAQ. This CDR3 is 15 amino acids long. The whole variable domain, remainder taken from reference TRBV7-8 and TRBJ2-5, is GAGVSQSPRYKVAKRGQDVALRCDPISGHVSLFWYQQALGQGPEFLTYFQNEAQLDKSGLPSDRFFAERPEGSVSTLKIQRTQQEDSAVYLCASRWGLGRGETQYFGPGTRLLVL.

This rearrangement joins TRBV20-1 to TRBJ1-2, with D uncertain. From germline, CDR1 is DFQATT and CDR2 SNEGSKA (reference sequence). The CDR3 loop spans 16 amino acids. V gave up 5 bases and J gave up 8 bases, with 27 bases separating them. Written as DNA, the CDR3 is TGCAGTGCTGCCGGGTGGGCACCACTAGCGTCGAAAGGCTACACCTTC. Translating gives CSAAGWAPLASKGYTF.

The CDR3 reads CASSRGTEDAQETQYF. The DNA of the CDR3 is TGTGCCAGCAGCCGCGGGACGGAAGATGCACAAGAGACCCAGTACTTC. The chain joins TRBV7-9 to TRBJ2-5; D is possibly TRBD2 (6 bases). The CDR3 contains 16 residues. Per germline, CDR1 SEHNR and CDR2 FQNEAQ (reference sequence). Trimming pared 5 bases from V and 2 bases from J, leaving 18 bases between.

The chain joins TRBV12-3 or TRBV12-4 to TRBJ1-1, with D unclear. V was clipped by 5 bases and J by 1 base, with 8 bases between them. The CDR3 has 13 residues. The CDR3 DNA is TGTGCCAGCAGTGAACACCAGAACACTGAAGCTTTCTTT. Translation: CASSEHQNTEAFF.

As concerns this clonotype: In this CDR3 the conserved last residue, phenylalanine or tryptophan, is missing, so a read error is likely. V gene TRBV28 combines with J gene TRBJ2-5; maybe TRBD1 (6 bases). The end of the DNA is better explained by TRBJ2-1, so the J call may be wrong. CDR1 MDHEN and CDR2 SYDVKM come from the germline V gene. The CDR3 extends over 14 amino acids. CDR3 sequence (DNA): TGTGCCAGCGGGTCCGGACAGAGCCCCAATGAGCAGTTCCTC. This translates into CASGSGQSPNEQFL.

This clonotype was seen only a few times. V gene TRBV5-1 combines with J gene TRBJ2-4; perhaps TRBD2 as D (6 bases). Germline V lookup: CDR1 SGHRS, CDR2 YFSETQ. Trimming removed 3 bases at V and 5 bases at J, with 12 bases between. The CDR3 is 14 residues long. DNA of the CDR3: TGCGCCAGCAGCTATGTGACTAGGGAAAACATTCAGTACTTC. This sequence encodes CASSYVTRENIQYF.

With regard to this clonotype: Germline is not matched at one junction end, which may reflect a read error. The J gene is TRBJ1-2, the V gene TRBV11-2, with no clear D. Germline-derived CDR1 and CDR2 are SGHAT and FQNNGV. The CDR3 is made up of 14 amino acids. The CDR3 DNA follows: TGTGCCAGCTGCTTGGGCCCCCCAAAAGGTGGCTACACCTTC. This codes for CASCLGPPKGGYTF.

This chain connects TRBV29-1 to TRBJ2-2, with TRBD1 as a possible D gene (5 bases). The CDR3 runs to 12 residues. Trimming left V 8 bases short and J 6 bases short, with 13 bases between. Germline CDR1 and CDR2: SQVTM and ANQGSEA. The CDR3 protein is CSTPAGPGELFF. The CDR3, as DNA: TGCAGCACCCCGGCAGGGCCCGGGGAGCTGTTTTTT.

V gene TRBV25-1 combines with J gene TRBJ1-2; TRBD1 might be the D (6 bases). The CDR3 covers 14 residues. The germline gives CDR1 MGHDK, CDR2 SYGVNS. Trimming removed 3 bases at V and 8 bases at J, with 16 bases between. The CDR3 reads CASSESGRTEGYTF. The CDR3 nucleotides are TGTGCCAGCAGTGAGTCGGGTCGGACAGAGGGCTACACCTTC.

V gene TRBV20-1 combines with J gene TRBJ2-5, with D unclear. The DNA matches TRBJ2-7 better at its end, which makes the J call doubtful. This CDR3 is 15 amino acids long. Germline assignment: CDR1 DFQATT and CDR2 SNEGSKA (reference sequence). CDR3 DNA: TGCAGTGCTAGAGATGGAACAGACCAGTCCTACGAGCAGTACTTC. This gives the protein CSARDGTDQSYEQYF.

J is TRBJ2-5 and V is TRBV27; maybe TRBD2 (6 bases). The J call is doubtful: the DNA matches TRBJ2-1 better. CDR1 is MNHEY, CDR2 SMNVEV, per germline (reference sequence). The CDR3 covers 16 residues. This CDR3 reads CASSLSGGKLRNEQFF. The CDR3 region has the DNA TGTGCCAGCAGTTTGAGTGGGGGGAAGCTGAGGAATGAGCAGTTCTTC.